This is a list of T cell receptor beta chains from one sample in a study of control samples from healthy donors and cancer patients. Generated by immunoSEQ multiplex PCR, the TCRdb table keeps only in-frame clones and is missing some. The sample records roughly 51,000 clones, roughly 90% being singletons. The sequencing input was PBMCs. The source of these receptors is a man aged 35-49 years with colorectal cancer. The CDR3 runs from the conserved cysteine through the conserved F or W. The D gene is left open where the match is weak. Some rows mark clone size as missing; the rest say once, few, many or name a class of expanded clone.

v_gene	j_gene	abundance	d_gene	CDR3aa	CDR3nt
TRBV28	TRBJ1-5	NA	NA	CASSNQGFYNQPQHF	TGTGCCAGCAGTAATCAGGGATTTTACAATCAGCCCCAGCATTTT
TRBV7-9	TRBJ2-1	NA	NA	CASSLVGNEQFF	TGTGCCAGCAGCTTAGTAGGCAATGAGCAGTTCTTC
TRBV19	TRBJ1-4	NA	NA	CASKEAPIGEKLFF	TGTGCCAGTAAAGAGGCACCCATTGGGGAAAAACTGTTTTTT
TRBV19	TRBJ2-2	NA	NA	CASSTGLSTGELFF	TGTGCCAGTAGTACGGGGCTGAGCACCGGGGAGCTGTTTTTT
TRBV13	TRBJ2-5	NA	NA	CASSWVRETQYF	TGTGCCAGCAGCTGGGTTCGAGAGACCCAGTACTTC
TRBV24-1	TRBJ2-2	NA	NA	CATSDVGNTGELFF	TGTGCCACCAGTGATGTAGGGAACACCGGGGAGCTGTTTTTT
TRBV5-1	TRBJ1-1	NA	NA	CASSLEVGTEAFF	TGCGCCAGCAGCTTGGAAGTAGGGACTGAAGCTTTCTTT
TRBV5-5	TRBJ2-2	NA	NA	CASREWNTGELFF	TGTGCCAGCAGGGAATGGAACACCGGGGAGCTGTTTTTT
TRBV9	TRBJ2-1	NA	NA	CASSVQGHNEQFF	TGTGCCAGCAGCGTCCAAGGCCACAATGAGCAGTTCTTC
TRBV7-8	TRBJ2-3	NA	TRBD2	CASSLVGRGRTDTQYF	TGTGCCAGCAGCTTAGTCGGGAGGGGCCGCACAGATACGCAGTATTTT
TRBV4-1	TRBJ1-5	NA	NA	CASSQGGAQPQHF	TGCGCCAGCAGCCAGGGGGGTGCTCAGCCCCAGCATTTT
TRBV11-2	TRBJ2-1	NA	NA	CASSLDRWRSLFNEQFF	TGTGCCAGCAGCTTAGATCGTTGGCGGTCCCTTTTCAATGAGCAGTTCTTC
TRBV5-1	TRBJ2-7	NA	NA	CASSFAGSYEQYF	TGCGCCAGCAGCTTCGCGGGTTCCTACGAGCAGTACTTC
TRBV5-1	TRBJ1-2	NA	TRBD1	CASSLGTGPNYGYTF	TGCGCCAGCAGCTTGGGGACAGGGCCCAACTATGGCTACACCTTC
TRBV13	TRBJ2-1	NA	TRBD1	CASRRQGEHTYNEQFF	TGTGCCAGCAGACGACAGGGGGAGCATACCTACAATGAGCAGTTCTTC
TRBV7-3	TRBJ1-6	NA	NA	CASSTTGGFVSYNSPLHF	TGTGCCAGCAGCACTACCGGAGGGTTTGTGTCCTATAATTCACCCCTCCACTTT
TRBV27	TRBJ2-7	once	NA	CASSLPPSDEQYF	TGTGCCAGCAGTTTGCCCCCATCGGACGAGCAGTACTTC
TRBV10-3	TRBJ1-1	NA	TRBD1	CAIRRQGWTEAFF	TGTGCCATCAGGCGACAGGGGTGGACTGAAGCTTTCTTT
TRBV7-9	TRBJ2-5	NA	TRBD2	CASSLGTFAGVEETQYF	TGTGCCAGCAGCTTAGGTACCTTTGCGGGAGTAGAGGAGACCCAGTACTTC
TRBV24-1	TRBJ1-2	NA	TRBD1	CATSRGIYGYTF	TGTGCCACCAGCAGGGGGATCTATGGCTACACCTTC
TRBV5-6	TRBJ2-7	NA	NA	CASSLVDNYEQYF	TGTGCCAGCAGCTTGGTGGACAACTACGAGCAGTACTTC
TRBV11-2	TRBJ1-5	NA	NA	CASSLGGFQPQHF	TGTGCCAGCAGCTTAGGGGGGTTTCAGCCCCAGCATTTT
TRBV2	TRBJ2-3	NA	NA	CASSPGTKVRTQYF	TGTGCCAGCAGCCCCGGGACAAAGGTCCGTACGCAGTATTTT
TRBV10-3	TRBJ2-1	NA	TRBD2	CAISESRTSGIGNEQFF	TGTGCCATCAGTGAGTCGAGGACTAGCGGGATCGGAAATGAGCAGTTCTTC
TRBV11-2	TRBJ2-2	few	TRBD2	CASSSGRGELFF	TGTGCCAGCAGCTCCGGGAGGGGGGAGCTGTTTTTT
TRBV11-3	TRBJ2-5	NA	NA	CASSLSPGGRIETQYF	TGTGCCAGCAGCTTATCCCCCGGGGGGCGGATTGAGACCCAGTACTTC
TRBV10-3	TRBJ1-2	NA	TRBD1	CAISEPPGQGRNGYTF	TGTGCCATCAGTGAGCCACCGGGACAGGGCAGAAATGGCTACACCTTC
TRBV6-2/TRBV6-3	TRBJ1-2	NA	TRBD1	CASSKGQANYGYTF	TGTGCCAGCAGTAAGGGACAGGCTAACTATGGCTACACCTTC
TRBV12-3/TRBV12-4	TRBJ1-1	NA	NA	CASSQTLNTEAFF	TGTGCCAGCAGTCAAACATTGAACACTGAAGCTTTCTTT
TRBV24-1	TRBJ2-7	NA	TRBD1	CATQDRTTYEQYF	TGTGCCACCCAGGACAGGACCACCTACGAGCAGTACTTC
TRBV6-5	TRBJ2-2	NA	NA	CAGTRSRNTGELFF	TGTGCCGGTACCCGGAGCCGGAACACCGGGGAGCTGTTTTTT
TRBV27	TRBJ2-7	once	TRBD2	CASQRGYNYEQYF	TGTGCCAGCCAGCGGGGATATAACTACGAGCAGTACTTC
TRBV5-1	TRBJ2-3	NA	TRBD2	CASSSRPITSGRGYTSTDTQYF	TGCGCCAGCAGCTCCCGCCCAATCACTAGCGGGAGAGGGTATACTAGCACAGATACGCAGTATTTT
TRBV7-2	TRBJ1-5	NA	TRBD1	CASSLGDRVGNQPQHF	TGTGCCAGCAGCTTAGGGGACAGAGTTGGCAATCAGCCCCAGCATTTT
TRBV5-1	TRBJ2-2	NA	NA	CASTSDRVRFF	TGCGCCAGCACCTCCGACCGGGTTCGGTTTTTT
TRBV5-1	TRBJ2-5	NA	TRBD1	CASSTPAGTVKITQYF	TGCGCCAGCAGCACCCCGGCCGGGACAGTTAAGATTACCCAGTACTTC
TRBV27	TRBJ1-2	NA	NA	CASSRSGGYYGYTF	TGTGCCAGCAGCCGATCGGGGGGCTACTATGGCTACACCTTC
TRBV10-2	TRBJ2-5	NA	TRBD1	CASRDLRQGSRETQYF	TGCGCCAGCAGGGACTTGAGACAGGGATCTCGAGAGACCCAGTACTTC
TRBV6-4	TRBJ2-2	few	TRBD2	CASSSAGVETGELFF	TGTGCCAGCAGTTCAGCGGGAGTAGAAACCGGGGAGCTGTTTTTT
TRBV19	TRBJ1-2	NA	NA	CASSQDTFLGYTF	TGTGCCAGTAGTCAAGACACCTTCCTGGGCTACACCTTC
TRBV6-2/TRBV6-3	TRBJ1-1	NA	NA	CASSYEARLNTEAFF	TGTGCCAGCAGTTACGAAGCCAGATTGAACACTGAAGCTTTCTTT
TRBV6-5	TRBJ1-6	NA	NA	CASTSGRHSPLHF	TGTGCCAGCACCTCGGGACGCCATTCACCCCTCCACTTT
TRBV5-4	TRBJ1-2	few	NA	CASRPLGGKGGYTF	TGTGCCAGCAGACCCCTCGGGGGGAAGGGGGGCTACACCTTC
TRBV5-1	TRBJ1-1	NA	NA	CASSSLTANTEAFF	TGCGCCAGCAGCTCCTTGACAGCGAACACTGAAGCTTTCTTT
TRBV7-9	TRBJ1-4	NA	NA	CASCKGATNEKLFF	TGTGCCAGCTGCAAAGGGGCAACTAATGAAAAACTGTTTTTT
TRBV5-1	TRBJ1-4	NA	NA	CASSLAGINEKLFF	TGCGCCAGCAGCTTGGCTGGAATTAATGAAAAACTGTTTTTT
TRBV9	TRBJ2-3	NA	TRBD2	CASSVGTSGTSTDTQYF	TGTGCCAGCAGCGTCGGGACTAGCGGGACCAGCACAGATACGCAGTATTTT
TRBV30	TRBJ1-6	NA	NA	CAWTVGANNSPLHF	TGTGCCTGGACCGTGGGGGCAAATAATTCACCCCTCCACTTT
TRBV19	TRBJ2-6	NA	TRBD1	CASKHRDRGSGANVLTF	TGTGCCAGTAAACACCGGGACAGGGGTTCTGGGGCCAACGTCCTGACTTTC
TRBV19	TRBJ1-2	NA	NA	CASQRTFYGYTF	TGTGCCAGTCAGCGGACCTTCTATGGCTACACCTTC
TRBV5-6	TRBJ1-1	NA	TRBD1	CASSLIGTANTEAFF	TGTGCCAGCAGCTTGATCGGGACAGCGAACACTGAAGCTTTCTTT
TRBV6-4	TRBJ1-2	NA	TRBD1	CASSKDRELYGYTF	TGTGCCAGCAGTAAGGACAGGGAACTATATGGCTACACCTTC
TRBV30	TRBJ1-4	NA	NA	CAWSQLINEKLFF	TGTGCCTGGAGTCAGCTGATTAATGAAAAACTGTTTTTT
TRBV10-3	TRBJ1-4	NA	NA	CATGTPTNEKLFF	TGTGCTACCGGGACACCAACTAATGAAAAACTGTTTTTT
TRBV7-2	TRBJ2-7	NA	TRBD1	CASSLGQGGYEQYF	TGTGCCAGCAGCTTGGGACAGGGGGGTTACGAGCAGTACTTC
TRBV28	TRBJ1-5	NA	NA	CASRGPNQPQHF	TGTGCCTCTCGAGGGCCCAATCAGCCCCAGCATTTT
TRBV6-6	TRBJ2-7	once	NA	CASSYSGGLSYEQYF	TGTGCCAGCAGTTACTCGGGGGGTCTCTCCTACGAGCAGTACTTC
TRBV27	TRBJ2-1	once	TRBD2	CASGVWGGRNNEQFF	TGTGCCAGCGGAGTTTGGGGCGGGAGGAACAATGAGCAGTTCTTC